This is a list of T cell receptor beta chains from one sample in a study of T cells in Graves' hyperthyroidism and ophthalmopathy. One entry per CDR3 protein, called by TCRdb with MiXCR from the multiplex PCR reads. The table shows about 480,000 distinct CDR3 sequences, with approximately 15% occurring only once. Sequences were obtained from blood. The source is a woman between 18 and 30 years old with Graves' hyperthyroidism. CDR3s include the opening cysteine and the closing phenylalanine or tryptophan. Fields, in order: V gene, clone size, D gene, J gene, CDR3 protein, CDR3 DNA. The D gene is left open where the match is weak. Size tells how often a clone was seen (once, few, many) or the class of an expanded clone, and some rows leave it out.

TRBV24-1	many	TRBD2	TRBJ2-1	CATSDLGGSSYNEQFF	TGTGCCACCAGTGATTTGGGCGGGAGCTCCTACAATGAGCAGTTCTTC
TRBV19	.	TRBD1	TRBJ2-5	CASRQGNGETQYF	TGTGCCAGTAGACAGGGGAACGGAGAGACCCAGTACTTC
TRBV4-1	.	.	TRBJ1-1	CASSQHLEGFGTEAFF	TGCGCCAGCAGCCAACATTTAGAGGGGTTTGGCACTGAAGCTTTCTTT
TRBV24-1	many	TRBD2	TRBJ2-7	CATSDGSGGPYEQYF	TGTGCCACCAGTGATGGCTCGGGAGGGCCTTACGAGCAGTACTTC
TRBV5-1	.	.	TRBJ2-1	CASSEAQGSGQYYNEQFF	TGCGCCAGCAGCGAGGCCCAGGGGAGCGGACAGTACTACAATGAGCAGTTCTTC
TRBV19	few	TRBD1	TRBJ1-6	CASSIGPTGSNSPLHF	TGTGCCAGTAGTATCGGACCGACAGGGTCTAATTCACCCCTCCACTTT
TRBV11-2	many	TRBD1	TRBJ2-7	CASSLDRRGQGVSYEQYF	TGTGCCAGCAGCTTAGATCGGAGGGGACAGGGGGTATCCTACGAGCAGTACTTC
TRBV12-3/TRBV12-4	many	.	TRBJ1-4	CASSSLDVGEKLFF	TGTGCCAGCAGTTCCCTGGACGTGGGGGAAAAACTGTTTTTT
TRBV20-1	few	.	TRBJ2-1	CSATSENGAYNEQFF	TGCAGTGCTACCTCAGAGAACGGGGCCTACAATGAGCAGTTCTTC
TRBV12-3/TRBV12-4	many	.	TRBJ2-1	CASSIPPGMYEQFF	TGTGCCAGCAGTATCCCCCCGGGCATGTATGAGCAGTTCTTC
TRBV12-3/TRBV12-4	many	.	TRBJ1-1	CASSFPGRLNTEAFF	TGTGCCAGCAGTTTCCCCGGCAGACTGAACACTGAAGCTTTCTTT
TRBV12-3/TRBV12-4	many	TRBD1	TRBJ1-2	CASSFGGQNYGYTF	TGTGCCAGCAGTTTCGGGGGACAGAACTATGGCTACACCTTC
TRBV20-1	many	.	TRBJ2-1	CSAPARRGLNEQFF	TGCAGTGCTCCGGCTCGGCGGGGACTCAATGAGCAGTTCTTC
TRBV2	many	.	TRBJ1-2	CASTLNREGGYTF	TGTGCCAGCACCCTGAACAGGGAAGGTGGCTACACCTTC
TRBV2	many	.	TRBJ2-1	CASNGLAGYNEQFF	TGTGCCAGCAATGGTCTAGCAGGTTACAATGAGCAGTTCTTC
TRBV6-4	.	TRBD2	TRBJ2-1	CASSEGLSGENEQFF	TGTGCCAGCAGTGAGGGACTTAGCGGGGAGAATGAGCAGTTCTTC
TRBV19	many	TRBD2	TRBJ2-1	CASSPNPGLAGGYEQFF	TGTGCCAGTAGTCCCAACCCCGGACTAGCGGGAGGCTATGAGCAGTTCTTC
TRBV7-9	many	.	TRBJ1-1	CASSFRPATEAFF	TGTGCCAGCAGCTTCCGGCCCGCCACTGAAGCTTTCTTT
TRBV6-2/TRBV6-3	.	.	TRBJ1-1	CASRYRENTEAFF	TGTGCCAGCAGATACAGGGAAAACACTGAAGCTTTCTTT
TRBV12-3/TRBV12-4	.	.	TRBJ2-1	CASRRENEQFF	TGTGCCAGCAGAAGGGAGAATGAGCAGTTCTTC
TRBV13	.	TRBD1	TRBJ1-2	CASSDLLSNMRGRDYGYTF	TGTGCCAGCAGCGACCTCCTCTCTAATATGAGGGGGCGTGACTATGGCTACACCTTC
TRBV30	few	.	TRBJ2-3	CAWGKDEQGDTQYF	TGTGCCTGGGGAAAAGACGAGCAGGGGGATACGCAGTATTTT
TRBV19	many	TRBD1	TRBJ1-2	CASTNTPGTGTYGYTF	TGTGCCAGTACCAATACCCCCGGGACAGGGACCTATGGCTACACCTTC
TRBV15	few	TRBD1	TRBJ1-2	CATSRRDRDRYGYAF	TGTGCCACCAGCAGACGAGACAGGGATCGCTATGGCTACGCCTTC
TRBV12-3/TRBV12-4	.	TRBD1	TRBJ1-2	CASSTGTAYGYTF	TGTGCCAGCAGTACAGGGACAGCCTATGGCTACACCTTC
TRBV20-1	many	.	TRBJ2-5	CSAHLRGSETQYF	TGCAGTGCTCACCTTAGGGGGTCAGAGACCCAGTACTTC
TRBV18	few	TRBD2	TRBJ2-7	CASSPTSGRAGEQYF	TGTGCCAGCTCACCAACTAGCGGGAGGGCCGGCGAGCAGTACTTC
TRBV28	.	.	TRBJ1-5	CASSFEEWEVAAQHF	TGTGCCAGCAGTTTTGAGGAATGGGAGGTCGCGGCCCAGCATTTT
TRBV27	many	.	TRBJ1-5	CASSLLGFNQPQHF	TGTGCCAGCAGTTTGTTAGGGTTCAATCAGCCCCAGCATTTT
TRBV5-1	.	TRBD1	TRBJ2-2	CASTPSGTGLTGELFF	TGCGCCAGCACCCCTTCCGGGACAGGGTTAACCGGGGAGCTGTTTTTT
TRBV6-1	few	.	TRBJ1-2	CASSLGQETNYGYTF	TGTGCCAGCAGTTTAGGGCAGGAGACTAACTATGGCTACACCTTC
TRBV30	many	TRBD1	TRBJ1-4	CACTQGGVEKLFF	TGTGCCTGTACTCAGGGGGGAGTCGAAAAACTGTTTTTT
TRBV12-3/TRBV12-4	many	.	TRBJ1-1	CASSLLGEAFF	TGTGCCAGCAGTTTACTGGGTGAAGCTTTCTTT
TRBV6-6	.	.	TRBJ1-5	CASSYITAKAPQPQHF	TGTGCCAGCAGTTACATAACTGCCAAAGCCCCGCAGCCCCAGCATTTT
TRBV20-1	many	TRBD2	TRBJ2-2	CSARASGRVVGTGELFF	TGCAGTGCTAGGGCTAGCGGGAGGGTAGTTGGCACCGGGGAGCTGTTTTTT
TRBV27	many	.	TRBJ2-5	CASSLMGWETQYF	TGTGCCAGCAGTTTAATGGGATGGGAGACCCAGTACTTC
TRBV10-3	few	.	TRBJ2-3	CAISLGGQVSTDTQYF	TGTGCCATCAGTTTAGGGGGGCAGGTCAGCACAGATACGCAGTATTTT